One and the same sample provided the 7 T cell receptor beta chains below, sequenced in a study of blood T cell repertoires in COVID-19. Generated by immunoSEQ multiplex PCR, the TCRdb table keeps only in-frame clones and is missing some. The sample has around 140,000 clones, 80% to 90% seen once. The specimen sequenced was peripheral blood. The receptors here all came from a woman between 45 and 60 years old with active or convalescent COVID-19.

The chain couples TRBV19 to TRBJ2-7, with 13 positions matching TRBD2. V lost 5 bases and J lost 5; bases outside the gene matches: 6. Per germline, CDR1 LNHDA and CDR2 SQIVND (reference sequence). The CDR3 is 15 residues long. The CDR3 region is CASSFGLAGVNEQYF. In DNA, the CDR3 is TGTGCCAGTAGTTTCGGACTAGCGGGAGTGAACGAGCAGTACTTC.

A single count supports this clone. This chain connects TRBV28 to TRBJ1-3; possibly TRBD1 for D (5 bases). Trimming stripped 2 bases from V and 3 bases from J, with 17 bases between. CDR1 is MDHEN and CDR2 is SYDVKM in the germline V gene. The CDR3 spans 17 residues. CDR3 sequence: CASSLPPQGLGGNTIYF. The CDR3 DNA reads TGTGCCAGCAGTTTACCCCCGCAGGGTTTAGGTGGAAACACCATATATTTT.

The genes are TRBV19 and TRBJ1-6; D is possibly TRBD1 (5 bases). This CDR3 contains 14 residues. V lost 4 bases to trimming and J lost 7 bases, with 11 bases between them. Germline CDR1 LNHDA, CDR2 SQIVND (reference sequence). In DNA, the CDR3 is TGTGCCAGTAGTACGGGGACTGAGAATTCACCCCTCCACTTT. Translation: CASSTGTENSPLHF.

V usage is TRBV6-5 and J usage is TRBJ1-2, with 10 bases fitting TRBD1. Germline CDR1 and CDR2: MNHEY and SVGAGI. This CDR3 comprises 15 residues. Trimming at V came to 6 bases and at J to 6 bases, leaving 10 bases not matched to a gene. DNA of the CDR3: TGTGCCAGCAGCCGACGGGACAGGGGTTTGGATGGCTACACCTTC. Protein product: CASSRRDRGLDGYTF.

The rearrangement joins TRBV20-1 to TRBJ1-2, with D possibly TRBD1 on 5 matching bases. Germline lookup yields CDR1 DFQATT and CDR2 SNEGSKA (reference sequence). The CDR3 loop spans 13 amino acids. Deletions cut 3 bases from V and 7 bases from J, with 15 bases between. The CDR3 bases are TGCAGTGCTAGTAACACTCAGGGTTCTGGCTACACCTTC. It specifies CSASNTQGSGYTF.

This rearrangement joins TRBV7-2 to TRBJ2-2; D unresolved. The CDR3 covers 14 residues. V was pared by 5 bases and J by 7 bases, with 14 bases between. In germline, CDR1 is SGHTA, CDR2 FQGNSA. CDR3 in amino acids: CASSPQPTGGELFF. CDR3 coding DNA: TGTGCCAGCAGCCCTCAACCCACGGGCGGGGAGCTGTTTTTT.

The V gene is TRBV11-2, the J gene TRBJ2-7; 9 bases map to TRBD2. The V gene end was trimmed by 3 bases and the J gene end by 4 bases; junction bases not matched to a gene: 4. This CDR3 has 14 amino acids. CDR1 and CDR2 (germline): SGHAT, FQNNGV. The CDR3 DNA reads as TGTGCCAGCAGCTTCGGGACTAGCAGGTACGAGCAGTACTTC. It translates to CASSFGTSRYEQYF. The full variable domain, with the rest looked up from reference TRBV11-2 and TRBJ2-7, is EAGVAQSPRYKIIEKRQSVAFWCNPISGHATLYWYQQILGQGPKLLIQFQNNGVVDDSQLPKDRFSAERLKGVDSTLKIQPAKLEDSAVYLCASSFGTSRYEQYFGPGTRLTVT.